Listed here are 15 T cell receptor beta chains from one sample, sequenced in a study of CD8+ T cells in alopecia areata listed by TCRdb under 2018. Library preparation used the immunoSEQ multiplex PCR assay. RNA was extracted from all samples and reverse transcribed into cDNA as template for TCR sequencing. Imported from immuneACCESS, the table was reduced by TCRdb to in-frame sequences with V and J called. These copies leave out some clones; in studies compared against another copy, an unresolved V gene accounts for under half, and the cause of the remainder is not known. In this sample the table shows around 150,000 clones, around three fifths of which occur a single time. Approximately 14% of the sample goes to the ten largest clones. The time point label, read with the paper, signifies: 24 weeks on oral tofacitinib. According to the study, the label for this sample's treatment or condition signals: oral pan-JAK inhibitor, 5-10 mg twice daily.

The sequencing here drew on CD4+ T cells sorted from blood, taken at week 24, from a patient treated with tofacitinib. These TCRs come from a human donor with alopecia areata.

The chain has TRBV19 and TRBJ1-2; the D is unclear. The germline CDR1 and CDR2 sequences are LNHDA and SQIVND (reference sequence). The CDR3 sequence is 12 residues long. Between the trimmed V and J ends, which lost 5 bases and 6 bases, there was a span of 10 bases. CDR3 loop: CASSVGADGYTF. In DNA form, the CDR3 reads TGTGCCAGTAGTGTTGGCGCGGATGGCTACACCTTC.

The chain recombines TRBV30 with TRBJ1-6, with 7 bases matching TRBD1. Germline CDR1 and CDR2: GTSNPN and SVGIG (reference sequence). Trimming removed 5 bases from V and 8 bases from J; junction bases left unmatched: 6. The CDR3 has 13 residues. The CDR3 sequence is CAWERQGDSPLHF. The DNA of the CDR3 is TGTGCCTGGGAAAGACAGGGCGATTCACCCCTCCACTTT.

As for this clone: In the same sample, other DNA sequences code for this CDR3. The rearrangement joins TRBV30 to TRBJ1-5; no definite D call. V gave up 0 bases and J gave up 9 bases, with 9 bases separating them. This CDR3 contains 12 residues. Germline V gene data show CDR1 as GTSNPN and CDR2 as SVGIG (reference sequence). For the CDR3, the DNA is TGTGCCTGGAGTGTACTCGGCCGGCCCCAGCATTTT. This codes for CAWSVLGRPQHF.

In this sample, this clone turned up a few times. The CDR3: CASSKSSGYTF. The CDR3 coding sequence is TGTGCCAGCAGCAAATCTAGTGGCTACACCTTC. This rearrangement joins TRBV21-1 to TRBJ1-2. TRBV21-1 is recorded as a pseudogene. The CDR3 is 11 residues long.

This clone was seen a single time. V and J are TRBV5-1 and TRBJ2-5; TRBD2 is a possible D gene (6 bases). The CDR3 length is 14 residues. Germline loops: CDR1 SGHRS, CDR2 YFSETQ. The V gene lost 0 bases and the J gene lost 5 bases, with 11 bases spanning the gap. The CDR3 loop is CASSLVAGLETQYF. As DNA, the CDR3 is TGCGCCAGCAGCTTGGTTGCGGGGCTGGAGACCCAGTACTTC. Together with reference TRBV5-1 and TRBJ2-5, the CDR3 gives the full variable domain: KAGVTQTPRYLIKTRGQQVTLSCSPISGHRSVSWYQQTPGQGLQFLFEYFSETQRNKGNFPGRFSGRQFSNSRSEMNVSTLELGDSALYLCASSLVAGLETQYFGPGTRLLVL.

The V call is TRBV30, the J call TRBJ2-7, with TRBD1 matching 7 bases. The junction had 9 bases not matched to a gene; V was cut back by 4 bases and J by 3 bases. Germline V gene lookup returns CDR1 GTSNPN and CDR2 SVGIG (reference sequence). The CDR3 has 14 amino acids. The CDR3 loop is CAWTPRDRLYEQYF. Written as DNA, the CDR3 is TGTGCCTGGACCCCCCGGGACAGACTCTACGAGCAGTACTTC.

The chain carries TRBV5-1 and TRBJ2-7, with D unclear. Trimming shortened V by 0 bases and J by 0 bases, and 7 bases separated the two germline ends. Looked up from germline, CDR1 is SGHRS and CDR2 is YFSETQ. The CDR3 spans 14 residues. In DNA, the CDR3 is TGCGCCAGCAGCTTGGCCTCGGACTCCTACGAGCAGTACTTC. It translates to CASSLASDSYEQYF.

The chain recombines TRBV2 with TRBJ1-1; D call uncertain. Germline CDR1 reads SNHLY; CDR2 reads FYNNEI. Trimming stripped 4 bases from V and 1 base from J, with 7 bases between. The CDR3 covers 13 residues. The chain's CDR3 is CASSANKNTEAFF. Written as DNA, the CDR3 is TGTGCCAGCAGTGCTAATAAGAACACTGAAGCTTTCTTT.

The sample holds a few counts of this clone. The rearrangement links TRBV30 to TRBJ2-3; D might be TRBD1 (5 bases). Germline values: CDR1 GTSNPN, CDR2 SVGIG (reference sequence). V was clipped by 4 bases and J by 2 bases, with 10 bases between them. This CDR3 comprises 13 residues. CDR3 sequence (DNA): TGTGCCTGGAAGTGGGGCCCCACAGATACGCAGTATTTT. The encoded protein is CAWKWGPTDTQYF. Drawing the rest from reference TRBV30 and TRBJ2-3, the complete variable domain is SQTIHQWPATLVQPVGSPLSLECTVEGTSNPNLYWYRQAAGRGLQLLFYSVGIGQISSEVPQNLSASRPQDRQFILSSKKLLLSDSGFYLCAWKWGPTDTQYFGPGTRLTVL.

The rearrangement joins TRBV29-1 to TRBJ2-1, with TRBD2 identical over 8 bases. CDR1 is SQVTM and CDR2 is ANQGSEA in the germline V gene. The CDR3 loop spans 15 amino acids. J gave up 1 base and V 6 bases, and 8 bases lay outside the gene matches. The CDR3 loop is CSVADTGGSYNEQFF. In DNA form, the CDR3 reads TGCAGCGTAGCAGATACGGGGGGGTCCTACAATGAGCAGTTCTTC.

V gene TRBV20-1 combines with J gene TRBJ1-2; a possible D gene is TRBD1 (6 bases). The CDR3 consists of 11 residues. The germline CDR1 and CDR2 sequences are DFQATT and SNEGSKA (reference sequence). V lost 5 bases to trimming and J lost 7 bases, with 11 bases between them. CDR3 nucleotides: TGCAGTGCTGCCAGGGGTGGTGGCTACACCTTC. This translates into CSAARGGGYTF.

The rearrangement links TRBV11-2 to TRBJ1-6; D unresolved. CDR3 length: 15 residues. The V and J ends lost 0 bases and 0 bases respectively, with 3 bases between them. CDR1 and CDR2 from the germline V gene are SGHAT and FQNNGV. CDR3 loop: CASSLDPSYNSPLHF. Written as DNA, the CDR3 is TGTGCCAGCAGCTTAGATCCCTCCTATAATTCACCCCTCCACTTT.

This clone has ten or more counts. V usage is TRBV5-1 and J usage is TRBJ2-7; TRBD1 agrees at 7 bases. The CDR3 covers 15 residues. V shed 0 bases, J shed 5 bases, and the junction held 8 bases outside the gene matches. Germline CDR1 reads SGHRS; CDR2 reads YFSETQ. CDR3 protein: CASSLDGRGTNEQYF. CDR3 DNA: TGCGCCAGCAGCTTGGATGGCAGGGGGACGAACGAGCAGTACTTC.

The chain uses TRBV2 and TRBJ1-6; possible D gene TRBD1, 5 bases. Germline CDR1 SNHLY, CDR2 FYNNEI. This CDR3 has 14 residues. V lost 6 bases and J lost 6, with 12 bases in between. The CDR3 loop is CASRQDVLNSPLHF. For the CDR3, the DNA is TGTGCCAGCAGACAGGACGTACTTAATTCACCCCTCCACTTT. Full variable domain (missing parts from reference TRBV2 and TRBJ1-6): EPEVTQTPSHQVTQMGQEVILRCVPISNHLYFYWYRQILGQKVEFLVSFYNNEISEKSEIFDDQFSVERPDGSNFTLKIRSTKLEDSAMYFCASRQDVLNSPLHFGNGTRLTVT.

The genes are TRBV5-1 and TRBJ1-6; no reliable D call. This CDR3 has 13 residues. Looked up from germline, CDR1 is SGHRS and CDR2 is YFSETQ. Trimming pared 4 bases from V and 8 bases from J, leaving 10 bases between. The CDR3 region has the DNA TGCGCCAGCAGCCCGCTAGAAGATTCACCCCTCCACTTT. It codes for CASSPLEDSPLHF.